This T cell receptor (beta chain) is from a study of response to subunit inactivated influenza vaccine (dated 2018 in TCRdb). Describing the broader study: The study used deep quantitative T cell receptor repertoire profiling to track responses to a trivalent subunit inactivated influenza vaccine. The paper's findings and limits, for the study overall: According to the authors, only a limited number of new T cells may be recruited by each seasonal influenza vaccination.

CDR1 and CDR2 (SGHRS, YFSETQ) derive from the germline V gene. The cysteine opens and the phenylalanine closes a CDR3 of 15 amino acids. Only CDR3 DNA remains: 45 bases, in frame from the first base. V lost 4 bases and J lost 4 bases, and the count of bases not matched to a germline gene is 7. To prepare the library, RT-PCR was applied. Sequencer: Illumina HiSeq 2500. The public sequencing data were trimmed at Q25 with fastp and processed into clonotypes with MiXCR by TCRdb, which kept only in-frame beta chains. Records with the same CDR3 protein are collapsed into one entry carrying the most frequent genes and DNA. The sample table shows 500,000 to 600,000 distinct CDR3 sequences, and approximately 12% are seen once. Roughly a tenth of the sample goes to the ten largest clones. In the case of this clonotype: The antigen it binds to is not known. There are no base qualities to consult, and no much larger clone falls within one base.

Here the chain combines TRBV5-1 and TRBJ2-2; 7 nucleotides in the junction match TRBD1. This specimen was PBMCs from blood, taken on the day of vaccination. The receptor was isolated from a man aged 45-65 years who received an inactivated influenza vaccine. Donor details come from another sample of the same person, matched by shared clones. CDR3 region: CASSKMSGGTGELFF. In nucleotide form, the sequence is TGCGCCAGCAGCAAGATGTCAGGGGGCACCGGGGAGCTGTTTTTT.